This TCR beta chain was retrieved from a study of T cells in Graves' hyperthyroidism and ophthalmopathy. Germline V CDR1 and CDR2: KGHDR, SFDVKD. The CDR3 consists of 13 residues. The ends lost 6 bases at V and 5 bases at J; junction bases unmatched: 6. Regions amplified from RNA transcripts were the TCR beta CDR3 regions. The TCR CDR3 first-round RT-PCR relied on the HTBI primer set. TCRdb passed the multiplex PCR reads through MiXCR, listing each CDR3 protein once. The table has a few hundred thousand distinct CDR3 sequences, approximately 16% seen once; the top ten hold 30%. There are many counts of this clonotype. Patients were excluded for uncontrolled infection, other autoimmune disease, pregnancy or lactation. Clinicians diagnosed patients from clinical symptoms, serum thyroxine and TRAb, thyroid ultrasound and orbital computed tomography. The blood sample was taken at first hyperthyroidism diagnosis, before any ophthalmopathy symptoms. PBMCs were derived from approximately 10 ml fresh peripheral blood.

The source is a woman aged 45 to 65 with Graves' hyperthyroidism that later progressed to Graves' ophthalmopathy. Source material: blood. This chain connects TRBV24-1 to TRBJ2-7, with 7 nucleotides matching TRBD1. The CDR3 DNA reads TGTGCCACCAGTAGACAGGGTTGGAACGAGCAGTACTTC. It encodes CATSRQGWNEQYF.